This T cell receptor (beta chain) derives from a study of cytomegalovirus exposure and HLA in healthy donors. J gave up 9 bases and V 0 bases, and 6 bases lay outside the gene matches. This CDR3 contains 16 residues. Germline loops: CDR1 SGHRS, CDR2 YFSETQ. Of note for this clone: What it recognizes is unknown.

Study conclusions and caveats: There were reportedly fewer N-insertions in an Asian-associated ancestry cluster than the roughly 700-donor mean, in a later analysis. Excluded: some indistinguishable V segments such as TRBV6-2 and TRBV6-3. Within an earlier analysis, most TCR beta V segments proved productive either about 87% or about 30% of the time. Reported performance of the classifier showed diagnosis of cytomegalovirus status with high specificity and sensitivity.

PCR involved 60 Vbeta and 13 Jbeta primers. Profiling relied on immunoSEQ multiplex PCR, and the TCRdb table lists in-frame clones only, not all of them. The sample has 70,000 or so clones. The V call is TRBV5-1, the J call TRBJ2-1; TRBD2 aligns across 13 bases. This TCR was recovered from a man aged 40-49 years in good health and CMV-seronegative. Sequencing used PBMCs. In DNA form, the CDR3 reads TGCGCCAGCAGCTTGGAACTAGCGGGAGGGCCAGGTGAGCAGTTCTTC. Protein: CASSLELAGGPGEQFF. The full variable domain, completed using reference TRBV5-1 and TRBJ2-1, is KAGVTQTPRYLIKTRGQQVTLSCSPISGHRSVSWYQQTPGQGLQFLFEYFSETQRNKGNFPGRFSGRQFSNSRSEMNVSTLELGDSALYLCASSLELAGGPGEQFFGPGTRLTVL.